These 16 T cell receptor beta chains were sequenced from one sample in a study of OX40 agonist ivuxolimab in advanced cancers. Method: immunoSEQ multiplex PCR; TCRdb's copy keeps in-frame clones and lacks some. The table shows under 95,000 clones, with 86% occurring only once. The specimen was CD4+ or CD8+ T cells sorted from blood, collected in a trial of the OX40 agonist ivuxolimab. The receptors come from an adult with an advanced solid tumor such as melanoma, head and neck, liver or kidney cancer.

Only one count was recorded for this clone. Other nucleotide sequences from this sample produce the same CDR3. The chain couples TRBV7-9 to TRBJ1-1, with a tentative D call TRBD1 (5 bases). Trimming pared 1 base from V and 0 bases from J, leaving 6 bases between. The CDR3 runs to 14 residues. Germline V gives CDR1 SEHNR, CDR2 FQNEAQ (reference sequence). DNA of the CDR3: TGTGCCAGCAGCTTAGGGGGGGTGAACACTGAAGCTTTCTTT. It translates to CASSLGGVNTEAFF.

The chain couples TRBV30 to TRBJ2-5; 10 bases line up with TRBD2. In germline, CDR1 is GTSNPN, CDR2 SVGIG (reference sequence). The V gene end was trimmed by 0 bases and the J gene end by 2 bases; junction bases not matched to a gene: 6. The CDR3 is 16 residues long. In DNA form, the CDR3 reads TGTGCCTGGAGTGTTGAGGCTAGCGGGAGTCAAGAGACCCAGTACTTC. Residues: CAWSVEASGSQETQYF.

This chain uses TRBV11-1 with TRBJ1-1, with D maybe TRBD1 (6 bases). The CDR3 runs to 15 residues. Germline V gene sequence: CDR1 SGHAT, CDR2 FQDESV (reference sequence). Trimming cost V 5 bases and J 0 bases, with 13 bases left between them. The CDR3 loop reads CASSPTGNLNTEAFF. The DNA for the CDR3 is TGTGCCAGCAGCCCCACAGGGAATCTGAACACTGAAGCTTTCTTT.

J is TRBJ2-7 and V is TRBV6-5, with 9 bases that match TRBD1. Germline V gene lookup returns CDR1 MNHEY and CDR2 SVGAGI. V lost 5 bases to trimming and J lost 5 bases; unmatched junction nucleotides: 1. The CDR3 runs 12 residues. Here the CDR3 DNA reads TGTGCCAGCAGTGGGACAGGGAACGAGCAGTACTTC. Translating gives CASSGTGNEQYF.

This chain joins TRBV5-1 and TRBJ2-5; a possible D gene is TRBD1 (6 bases). The DNA end is a closer match to TRBJ2-7, so the J assignment may be wrong. Germline V gives CDR1 SGHRS, CDR2 YFSETQ. CDR3 length: 14 residues. CDR3 in amino acids: CASSTAQGAYEQYF. The DNA of the CDR3 is TGCGCCAGCAGCACTGCACAGGGTGCCTACGAGCAGTACTTC.

The chain has TRBV5-1 and TRBJ2-1; TRBD2 matches 8 bases. This CDR3 has 13 residues. The V and J ends lost 7 bases and 10 bases, in that order; junction bases with no gene match: 10. Germline V gene sequence: CDR1 SGHRS, CDR2 YFSETQ. CDR3 sequence reads: CASSLGKREEQFF. DNA of the CDR3: TGCGCCAGCTCGCTTGGAAAGCGGGAGGAGCAGTTCTTC.

The V gene is TRBV7-9, the J gene TRBJ1-2; possibly TRBD1 for D (5 bases). The CDR3 covers 14 residues. The V end lost 4 bases, the J end lost 8 bases, and 17 bases lay between the germline ends. In germline, CDR1 is SEHNR, CDR2 FQNEAQ (reference sequence). DNA of the CDR3: TGTGCCAGCAGCTCCGCCCAACGACAGCCCGGCTACACCTTC. This sequence encodes CASSSAQRQPGYTF.

The rearrangement joins TRBV6-5 to TRBJ1-1; D is possibly TRBD1 (5 bases). V was pared by 4 bases and J by 0 bases, with 12 bases between. The CDR3 loop spans 15 amino acids. CDR1 and CDR2 (germline): MNHEY, SVGAGI. CDR3 region: CASSSPRGMNTEAFF. CDR3 sequence (DNA): TGTGCCAGCAGTTCCCCCCGGGGGATGAACACTGAAGCTTTCTTT.

This clone appeared a few times. V usage is TRBV27 and J usage is TRBJ1-6, with a possible D match to TRBD1 (5 bases). Trimming took 6 bases from V and 7 from J, leaving 19 bases between them. CDR3 size: 16 residues. Germline CDR1 reads MNHEY; CDR2 reads SMNVEV (reference sequence). CDR3 amino acids: CASSRFRDSRNSPLHF. In DNA, the CDR3 is TGTGCCAGCAGCCGATTCCGGGACTCTCGCAATTCACCCCTCCACTTT.

CDR3 in DNA: TGTGCCAGTAGTAGCGGGAGCGCAGATACGCAGTATTTT. Translated: CASSSGSADTQYF. This sequence joins TRBV19 and TRBJ2-3; 7 nucleotides align to TRBD2. V trimming: 4 bases; J trimming: 4 bases; junction bases outside the gene matches: 2. This CDR3 region has 13 residues. CDR1 is LNHDA and CDR2 is SQIVND in the germline V gene (reference sequence).

This chain joins TRBV19 and TRBJ1-6; weak D call: TRBD1 (5 bases). CDR3 length equals 15 residues. Trimming cost V 6 bases and J 8 bases, with 17 bases left between them. CDR1 LNHDA and CDR2 SQIVND come from the germline V gene (reference sequence). The CDR3 nucleotides read TGTGCCAGTAGGGGAGTAATGGGGGGTGATTCACCCCTCCACTTT. Its translation: CASRGVMGGDSPLHF.

The V and J genes are TRBV5-1 and TRBJ2-2; 11 bases are a match to TRBD2. The J segment lost 5 bases and the V segment lost 6 bases, leaving 9 bases of the junction unmatched. This CDR3 has 16 amino acids. In germline, CDR1 is SGHRS, CDR2 YFSETQ. Here the CDR3 DNA reads TGCGCCAGCACAGTCACTAGCGGGAGTATAACCGGGGAGCTGTTTTTT. This codes for CASTVTSGSITGELFF.

The chain is built from TRBV19 and TRBJ1-5; unclear D gene. V shed 3 bases and J shed 2 bases, with 11 bases lying between them. Germline V gene data show CDR1 as LNHDA and CDR2 as SQIVND (reference sequence). CDR3 size: 15 residues. This chain's CDR3 is CASSISGTGNQPQHF. CDR3 in DNA: TGTGCCAGTAGTATTTCGGGCACTGGCAATCAGCCCCAGCATTTT.

The rearrangement uses TRBV2 and TRBJ2-2, with TRBD2 matching 10 bases. V was clipped by 7 bases and J by 4 bases; unmatched bases: 6. CDR3 length: 15 amino acids. Germline lookup yields CDR1 SNHLY and CDR2 FYNNEI. The chain's CDR3 is CASIGLAAGTGELFF. CDR3 nucleotide sequence: TGTGCCAGCATCGGACTAGCGGCTGGCACCGGGGAGCTGTTTTTT.

The chain carries TRBV6-5 and TRBJ2-7; no firm D call. CDR3 length: 13 residues. The V gene's germline CDR1 is MNHEY and CDR2 SVGAGI. The germline V and J ends were trimmed by 2 bases and 6 bases, with 11 bases remaining between them. CDR3 sequence: CASSYVRVGEQYF. CDR3 DNA sequence: TGTGCCAGCAGTTACGTCCGAGTCGGCGAGCAGTACTTC.

This chain joins TRBV5-6 and TRBJ2-1; D gene ambiguous. This CDR3 spans 12 amino acids. The germline CDR1 and CDR2 sequences are SGHDT and YYEEEE. Trimming removed 0 bases from V and 6 bases from J, with 4 bases in between. This CDR3 is CASSLGVNEQFF. DNA of the CDR3: TGTGCCAGCAGCTTGGGGGTCAATGAGCAGTTCTTC.